This T cell receptor (beta chain) was profiled in a study of blood T cell repertoires in COVID-19. Study in general: COVID-19 samples, acute and convalescent, were from the United States, Italy and Spain. From T cells, B-cell-depleted T cells, or PBMCs came the material, which was cDNA or gDNA.

This clone was seen just once. With 3 bases removed from V and 4 bases from J, the gap between germline ends came to 13 bases. The CDR3 runs to 14 residues. Germline values: CDR1 SGDLS, CDR2 YYNGEE. Original methodology: Reference gene primers were amplified, and this amplification served to estimate nucleated cell counts. Profiling relied on immunoSEQ multiplex PCR, and the TCRdb table lists in-frame clones only, not all of them. The V and J calls and clone size are taken from that table; D and trimming were inferred from the DNA. Of around 250,000 clones listed, 65% to 85% are singletons. The gene calls are TRBV9 and TRBJ1-2; a weak D match, TRBD1 (5 bases). Specimen: peripheral blood. The TCR originated in a man in his forties or fifties with active or convalescent COVID-19. The CDR3 is CASSGVDSFYGYTF. CDR3 nucleotide sequence: TGTGCCAGCAGCGGGGTAGACAGCTTCTATGGCTACACCTTC. The full variable domain, in which reference TRBV9 and TRBJ1-2 provide the parts outside the CDR3, is DSGVTQTPKHLITATGQRVTLRCSPRSGDLSVYWYQQSLDQGLQFLIQYYNGEERAKGNILERFSAQQFPDLHSELNLSSLELGDSALYFCASSGVDSFYGYTFGSGTRLTVV.